This TCR beta chain is drawn from a study of T cell responses to AZD1222 COVID-19 vaccine. CDR3 size: 15 residues. Germline V CDR1 and CDR2: LGHDT, YNNKEL (reference sequence). V dropped 3 bases and J dropped 2 bases, with 12 bases sitting between them. As to this clone: What it binds is unknown.

Second-dose schedules of about 4 or about 12 weeks were combined. General study results and limits: Regions 160-218 and 743-854 dominated among vaccine-associated CD4 TCRs spanning spike. There were repertoire samples only from the period after the peak T cell response. Just a handful of people given AZD1222 tested seropositive at baseline.

Produced via immunoSEQ multiplex PCR; TCRdb's table is partial and in-frame only. The profile covers approximately 170,000 clones, with 92% appearing a single time and less than 1.3% taken by the ten largest. The receptor was isolated from an adult who received the AZD1222 COVID-19 vaccine. The starting material was peripheral blood, obtained 28 days after the second AZD1222 dose. The J gene is TRBJ2-3, the V gene TRBV3-1 (or the pseudogene TRBV3-2), with D unclear. The CDR3 is CASSHDPDTTDTQYF. The CDR3 nucleotides read TGTGCCAGCAGCCACGACCCTGACACCACAGATACGCAGTATTTT.